These 6 T cell receptor beta chains originate from one sample sequenced in a study of T cells in Graves' hyperthyroidism and ophthalmopathy. Regions amplified from RNA transcripts were the TCR beta CDR3 regions. An initial round of RT-PCR targeting the TCR CDR3 relied on the HTBI primer set. TCRdb re-analysed the multiplex PCR reads in MiXCR, keeping a single row per CDR3 protein. The sample holds a few hundred thousand distinct CDR3 sequences; approximately 16% are singletons and the top ten take 2.5% to 4%. The specimen was blood. These receptors came from a woman between 40 and 55 years old with Graves' ophthalmopathy.

This chain uses TRBV12-3 or TRBV12-4 with TRBJ2-2; no clear D. V lost 1 base, J lost 1 base, and 13 bases lay in between. This CDR3 has 17 residues. CDR3 DNA: TGTGCCAGCAGTTTAGGATCTGACACCCTGAACACCGGGGAGCTGTTTTTT. It codes for CASSLGSDTLNTGELFF.

This clonotype was picked up many times. The chain has TRBV12-3 or TRBV12-4 and TRBJ2-2; D is ambiguous. Deletions cut 6 bases from V and 7 bases from J, with 12 bases between. The CDR3 is 13 residues long. CDR3 nucleotide sequence: TGTGCCAGCAGAATACCCCTGGGCGGGGAGCTGTTTTTT. Its translation is CASRIPLGGELFF.

This clonotype was recorded many times. The V and J genes are TRBV10-3 and TRBJ1-2; 11 bases match TRBD1. CDR1 is ENHRY and CDR2 is SYGVKD in the germline V gene. The ends lost 4 bases at V and 4 bases at J; junction bases unmatched: 5. The CDR3 covers 15 residues. CDR3 sequence: CAISVRTGGLYGYTF. Here the CDR3 DNA reads TGTGCCATCAGTGTTCGGACAGGGGGCCTCTATGGCTACACCTTC.

This clonotype was seen at least ten times. This chain connects TRBV5-1 to TRBJ2-1, with TRBD1 matching over 7 bases. Unmatched junction bases numbered 7, after V lost 4 bases and J lost 0 bases. The CDR3 length is 16 residues. Germline lookup yields CDR1 SGHRS and CDR2 YFSETQ. CDR3 DNA sequence: TGCGCCAGCAGCAAAAACCGGGACAGCTCCTACAATGAGCAGTTCTTC. It is translated as CASSKNRDSSYNEQFF.

The genes are TRBV7-2 and TRBJ2-3, with TRBD2 matching over 10 bases. The CDR3 has 15 residues. Germline CDR1 is SGHTA and CDR2 is FQGNSA. The trim removed 5 bases at V and 5 bases at J, leaving 7 bases unmatched. Here the CDR3 reads CASSRSGGAEDTQYF. For the CDR3, the DNA is TGTGCCAGCAGCCGGAGCGGGGGGGCTGAAGATACGCAGTATTTT.

V is TRBV6-1 and J is TRBJ2-7, with 15 bases fitting TRBD2. V lost 6 bases to trimming and J lost 6 bases; unmatched junction nucleotides: 6. Germline CDR1 MNHNS, CDR2 SASEGT. The CDR3 spans 15 residues. The CDR3 here is CASRGLAGGASEQYF. In DNA, the CDR3 is TGTGCCAGCAGGGGACTAGCGGGAGGAGCAAGCGAGCAGTACTTC.